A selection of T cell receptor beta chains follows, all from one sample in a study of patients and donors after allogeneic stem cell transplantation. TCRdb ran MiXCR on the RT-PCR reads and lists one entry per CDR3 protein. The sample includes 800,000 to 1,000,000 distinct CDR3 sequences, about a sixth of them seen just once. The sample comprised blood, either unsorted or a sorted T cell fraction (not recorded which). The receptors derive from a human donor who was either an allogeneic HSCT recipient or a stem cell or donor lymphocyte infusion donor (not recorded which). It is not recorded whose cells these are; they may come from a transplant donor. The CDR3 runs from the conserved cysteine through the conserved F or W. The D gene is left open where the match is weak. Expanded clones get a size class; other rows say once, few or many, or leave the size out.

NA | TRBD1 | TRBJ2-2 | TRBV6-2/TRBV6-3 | CASRLTGRAGELFF | TGTGCCAGCAGGTTGACAGGGCGCGCTGGGGAGCTGTTTTTT
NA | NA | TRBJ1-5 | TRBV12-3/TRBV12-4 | CASSSHLRGTQHF | TGTGCCAGCAGTTCCCATCTGAGGGGGACCCAGCATTTT
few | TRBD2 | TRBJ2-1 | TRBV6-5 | CASSWGGLPKNNEQFF | TGTGCCAGCAGTTGGGGGGGACTCCCAAAAAACAATGAGCAGTTCTTC
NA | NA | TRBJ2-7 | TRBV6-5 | CASIGSGYEQYF | TGTGCCAGCATCGGTAGCGGTTACGAGCAGTACTTC
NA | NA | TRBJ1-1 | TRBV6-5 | CASSSVDEGAEAFF | TGTGCCAGCAGTTCGGTCGACGAGGGGGCTGAAGCTTTCTTT
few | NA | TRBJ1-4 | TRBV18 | CASSPNLGAGEKLFF | TGTGCCAGCTCACCAAACCTTGGGGCAGGGGAAAAACTGTTTTTT
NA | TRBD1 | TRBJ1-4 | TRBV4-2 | CASSQSARGNEKLFF | TGTGCCAGCAGCCAATCAGCCAGGGGGAATGAAAAACTGTTTTTT
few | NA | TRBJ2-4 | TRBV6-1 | CASSTPGDVPKNIQYF | TGTGCCAGCAGTACACCCGGGGACGTGCCCAAAAACATTCAGTACTTC
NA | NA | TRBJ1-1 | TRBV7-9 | CASSPTGQGTFEAFF | TGTGCCAGCAGCCCAACAGGGCAGGGAACCTTTGAAGCTTTCTTT
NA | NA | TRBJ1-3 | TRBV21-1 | CASSKAPKSGNTIYF | TGTGCCAGCAGCAAAGCCCCGAAGTCTGGAAACACCATATATTTT
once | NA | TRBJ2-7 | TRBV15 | CATSRDYQSRWQYF | TGTGCCACCAGCAGAGATTATCAGAGTCGTTGGCAGTACTTC
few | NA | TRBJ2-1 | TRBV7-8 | CASSSSRPAQSYNEQFF | TGTGCCAGCAGCTCCTCGAGGCCGGCGCAATCCTACAATGAGCAGTTCTTC
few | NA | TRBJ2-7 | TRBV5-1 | CASSIHLSAKQYEQYF | TGCGCCAGCAGCATCCATTTGTCAGCGAAACAATACGAGCAGTACTTC
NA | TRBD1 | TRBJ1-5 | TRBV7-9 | CASSLLGTADQPQHF | TGTGCCAGCAGCTTACTAGGGACAGCCGATCAGCCCCAGCATTTT
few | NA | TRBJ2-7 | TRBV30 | CACPGVGYEQYF | TGTGCCTGCCCGGGGGTCGGGTACGAGCAGTACTTC
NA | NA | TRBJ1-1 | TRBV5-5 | CASSLGGQGPNTEAFF | TGTGCCAGCAGCTTGGGGGGTCAGGGGCCCAACACTGAAGCTTTCTTT
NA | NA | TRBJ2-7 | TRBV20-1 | CSAFPSGKVIYEQYF | TGCAGTGCTTTCCCGTCAGGGAAGGTCATCTACGAGCAGTACTTC
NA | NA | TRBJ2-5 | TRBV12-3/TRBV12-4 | CASSFWDSGGTQYF | TGTGCCAGCAGTTTTTGGGACTCTGGGGGGACCCAGTACTTC
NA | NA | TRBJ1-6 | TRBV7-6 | CASSLGTASPLHF | TGTGCCAGCAGCTTAGGGACAGCGTCACCCCTCCACTTT
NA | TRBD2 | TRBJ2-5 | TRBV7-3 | CASSLTAGVETQYF | TGTGCCAGCAGCTTAACCGCGGGAGTGGAGACCCAGTACTTC
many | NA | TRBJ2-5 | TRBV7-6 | CASSPEVGVETQYF | TGTGCCAGCAGCCCGGAAGTGGGAGTAGAGACCCAGTACTTC
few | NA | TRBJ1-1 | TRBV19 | CASSTSGFSTEAFF | TGTGCCAGTAGTACCTCAGGGTTCAGCACTGAAGCTTTCTTT
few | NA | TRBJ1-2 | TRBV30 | CAWITGRHYGYTF | TGTGCCTGGATTACGGGGCGTCACTATGGCTACACCTTC
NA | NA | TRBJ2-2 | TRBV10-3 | CAISAQFPGELFF | TGTGCCATCAGCGCTCAGTTCCCCGGGGAGCTGTTTTTT
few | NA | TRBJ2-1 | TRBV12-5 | CASGLNRVRSNEQFF | TGTGCTAGTGGTCTGAACAGGGTCCGCAGCAATGAGCAGTTCTTC
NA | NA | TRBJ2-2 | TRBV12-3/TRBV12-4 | CASVRWAGELFF | TGTGCCAGCGTCCGGTGGGCCGGGGAGCTGTTTTTT
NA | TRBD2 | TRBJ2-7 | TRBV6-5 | CASSYSGLNSYEQYF | TGTGCCAGCAGTTACTCGGGACTAAACTCCTACGAGCAGTACTTC
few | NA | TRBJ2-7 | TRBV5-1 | CASSLRDQTYEQYF | TGCGCCAGCAGCTTGCGGGACCAAACCTACGAGCAGTACTTC